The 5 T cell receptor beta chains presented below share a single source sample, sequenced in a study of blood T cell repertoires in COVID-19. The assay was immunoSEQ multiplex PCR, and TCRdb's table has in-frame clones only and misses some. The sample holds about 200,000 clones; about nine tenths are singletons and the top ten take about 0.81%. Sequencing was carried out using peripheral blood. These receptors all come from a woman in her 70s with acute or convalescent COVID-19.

CDR3 region: CASSQRLTSGDNEQFF. The CDR3 nucleotides read TGTGCCAGCAGCCAAAGGCTGACTAGCGGGGACAATGAGCAGTTCTTC. The chain links TRBV3-1 (or the pseudogene TRBV3-2) to TRBJ2-1; 11 nucleotides line up with TRBD2. CDR1 and CDR2 from the germline V gene are LGHDT and YNNKEL (reference sequence). V lost 2 bases, J lost 5 bases, and 5 bases stayed unmatched. CDR3 length: 16 amino acids.

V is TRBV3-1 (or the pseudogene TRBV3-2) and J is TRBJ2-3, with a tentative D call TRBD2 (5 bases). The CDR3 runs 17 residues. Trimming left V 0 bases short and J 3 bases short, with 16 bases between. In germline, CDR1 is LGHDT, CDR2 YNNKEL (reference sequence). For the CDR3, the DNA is TGTGCCAGCAGCCAAGAACCCGAAGGAGGAAGGACAGATACGCAGTATTTT. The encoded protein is CASSQEPEGGRTDTQYF.

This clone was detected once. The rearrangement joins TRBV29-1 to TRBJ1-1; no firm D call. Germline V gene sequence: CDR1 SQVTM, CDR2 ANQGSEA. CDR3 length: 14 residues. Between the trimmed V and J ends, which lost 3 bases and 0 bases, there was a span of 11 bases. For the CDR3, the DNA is TGCAGCGTTGAGGGCAGAAGAATGAACACTGAAGCTTTCTTT. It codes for CSVEGRRMNTEAFF.

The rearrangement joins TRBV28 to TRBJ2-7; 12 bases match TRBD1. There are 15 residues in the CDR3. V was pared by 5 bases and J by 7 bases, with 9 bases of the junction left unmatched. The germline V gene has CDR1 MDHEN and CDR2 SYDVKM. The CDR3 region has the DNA TGTGCCAGCAGTACGCCGGGACAGGGGGCTCGGGAGCAGTACTTC. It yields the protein CASSTPGQGAREQYF.

The CDR3: CASSSLGHGYTF. Here the CDR3 DNA reads TGTGCCAGCAGTTCTCTTGGGCACGGCTACACCTTC. The chain links TRBV25-1 to TRBJ1-2; D unclear. The germline V gene has CDR1 MGHDK and CDR2 SYGVNS. Trimming removed 5 bases from V and 8 bases from J, with 12 bases in between. The CDR3 runs 12 residues.